This entry concerns a single T cell receptor (beta chain). Its target is unknown. This specimen comes from a study of CD8 T cells in Susac syndrome. General observations from the study: CD4+ repertoires of Susac syndrome patients lacked detectable clonal expansion.

Random hexamers were used to reverse transcribe the RNA input (roughly 0.5 to 1 ug). Amplification of TCR beta CDR3 used immunoSEQ multiplex PCR across 54 Vbeta and 13 Jbeta. MiXCR was run by TCRdb on the immunoSEQ multiplex PCR reads, yielding one entry per CDR3 protein. Counted here are approximately 190,000 distinct CDR3 sequences, approximately 95% occurring once; the ten biggest clones make up roughly 0.098%. Trimming stripped 3 bases from V and 10 bases from J, with 7 bases between. Germline assignment: CDR1 MNHNY and CDR2 SVGAGI (reference sequence). This CDR3 is built from 12 residues. The origin of this receptor is a human donor with Susac syndrome. Sequenced: CD4+ T cells from PBMCs. The J gene is TRBJ1-6, the V gene TRBV6-6; D ambiguous. CDR3 bases: TGTGCCAGCAGTTATGACCCCTCACCCCTCCACTTT. Amino acid sequence: CASSYDPSPLHF.